This entry is about one T cell receptor beta chain. The sample originates from a study of OX40 agonist ivuxolimab in advanced cancers. CDR1 and CDR2 (germline): SGHRS, YFSETQ. V shed 0 bases and J shed 3 bases, with 10 bases lying between them. This CDR3 comprises 14 residues. Sequencing was performed with immunoSEQ multiplex PCR; in TCRdb, only in-frame clones are kept and a portion is missing. The table shows about 84,000 clones, with 90% to 95% occurring only once. The source was CD4+ or CD8+ T cells sorted from blood, collected in a trial of the OX40 agonist ivuxolimab. This sequence was found in an adult with an advanced solid tumor such as melanoma, head and neck, liver or kidney cancer. The chain joins TRBV5-1 to TRBJ2-7; TRBD2 might be the D (5 bases). The CDR3 coding sequence is TGCGCCAGCAGCTTGGCAGAGGGATTCTACGAGCAGTACTTC. This translates into CASSLAEGFYEQYF.